Listed below are T cell receptor beta chains from one sample, sequenced in a study of blood T cell repertoires in COVID-19. Libraries were prepared by immunoSEQ multiplex PCR; TCRdb keeps only in-frame clonotypes and omits some of them. This sample yields roughly 90,000 clones, of which approximately 88% are seen a single time; around 2.9% belongs to the top ten. Sequencing was performed on peripheral blood. All receptors come from a man over 45 with COVID-19, enrolled during active disease. Both conserved end residues are part of each CDR3. Each record gives: J gene, clone size, V gene, D gene, CDR3 protein, CDR3 DNA. D genes are given only for firm matches. Only some rows state a clone size, as once, few, many or a class for expanded clones.

TRBJ2-2 - TRBV14 TRBD1 CASRTGTGYTGELFF TGTGCCAGCAGGACCGGGACAGGCTACACCGGGGAGCTGTTTTTT
TRBJ1-1 - TRBV4-2 - CASSIRDTLRNTEAFF TGTGCCAGCAGCATCCGGGACACATTGCGGAACACTGAAGCTTTCTTT
TRBJ1-1 - TRBV19 - CASSIRAGVDTEAFF TGTGCCAGTAGTATCCGGGCAGGGGTGGACACTGAAGCTTTCTTT
TRBJ1-6 - TRBV28 TRBD1 CASTRDRGHSPLHF TGTGCCAGCACCCGGGACAGGGGGCATTCACCCCTCCACTTT
TRBJ1-6 - TRBV4-3 - CASSQDRGSSYNSPLHF TGCGCCAGCAGCCAAGACCGGGGAAGCTCCTATAATTCACCCCTCCACTTT
TRBJ1-2 - TRBV7-2 - CASSLGQRTRHGYTF TGTGCCAGCAGCTTAGGTCAGAGGACTAGACATGGCTACACCTTC
TRBJ2-5 - TRBV30 - CAWRVASTHQETQYF TGTGCCTGGAGGGTGGCCTCCACACACCAAGAGACCCAGTACTTC
TRBJ2-5 - TRBV29-1 - CSARRTDQETQYF TGCAGCGCGAGGAGGACAGACCAAGAGACCCAGTACTTC
TRBJ1-5 - TRBV27 - CASSSYPVVGGSNQPQHF TGTGCCAGCAGTTCCTACCCCGTCGTCGGGGGAAGCAATCAGCCCCAGCATTTT
TRBJ1-3 - TRBV4-3 - CASSQDWAENTIYF TGCGCCAGCAGCCAAGATTGGGCTGAAAACACCATATATTTT
TRBJ2-1 - TRBV9 TRBD1 CASSASGTAHNEQFF TGTGCCAGCAGCGCCTCCGGGACAGCGCACAATGAGCAGTTCTTC
TRBJ1-2 - TRBV27 - CASRQQDYGYTF TGTGCCAGCCGACAACAGGACTATGGCTACACCTTC
TRBJ2-7 few TRBV2 TRBD2 CASGLSGASYEQYF TGTGCCAGCGGTCTGAGCGGGGCCTCCTACGAGCAGTACTTC
TRBJ2-3 - TRBV5-1 TRBD1 CASSLPSRQGVEWGTQYF TGCGCCAGCAGCTTGCCCTCTAGACAGGGGGTTGAGTGGGGTACGCAGTATTTT
TRBJ2-5 - TRBV6-2/TRBV6-3 - CASRPTYQETQYF TGTGCCAGCCGCCCCACATACCAAGAGACCCAGTACTTC
TRBJ2-2 - TRBV5-5 - CASSPGVGLTNTGELFF TGTGCCAGCAGCCCAGGGGTTGGGCTAACGAACACCGGGGAGCTGTTTTTT
TRBJ2-1 - TRBV4-2 TRBD2 CASSLRPLAGSGNEQFF TGTGCCAGCAGCCTAAGACCCCTAGCGGGGTCGGGAAATGAGCAGTTCTTC
TRBJ1-2 once TRBV11-2 - CASSLGRDGYTF TGTGCCAGCAGCTTAGGCAGGGATGGCTACACCTTC
TRBJ1-4 - TRBV28 TRBD1 CASSLGRGRVGLFF TGTGCCAGCAGTTTAGGCAGGGGGCGAGTCGGACTGTTTTTT
TRBJ2-6 - TRBV18 TRBD1 CASSPQGAGTGANVLTF TGTGCCAGCTCACCCCAGGGGGCTGGGACTGGGGCCAACGTCCTGACTTTC
TRBJ1-2 - TRBV10-2 - CASSGPGPGSYGYTF TGCGCCAGCAGTGGCCCGGGCCCGGGATCTTATGGCTACACCTTC
TRBJ2-2 - TRBV6-1 - CATGTYHTGELFF TGTGCCACCGGGACTTACCACACCGGGGAGCTGTTTTTT
TRBJ2-3 - TRBV5-1 TRBD1 CASSWDRIKDTQYF TGCGCCAGCAGCTGGGACAGGATAAAAGATACGCAGTATTTT
TRBJ2-7 - TRBV5-1 - CASSSTGPYEQYF TGCGCCAGCAGCTCAACAGGGCCCTACGAGCAGTACTTC
TRBJ2-7 - TRBV7-9 - CASSSPGEQYF TGTGCCAGCAGCTCCCCGGGCGAGCAGTACTTC
TRBJ1-6 - TRBV28 TRBD1 CASGDRGAPNSPLHF TGTGCCAGCGGTGACAGGGGCGCCCCAAATTCACCCCTCCACTTT
TRBJ2-5 - TRBV5-1 TRBD2 CASSTGTSAETQYF TGCGCCAGCAGCACGGGGACTAGCGCAGAGACCCAGTACTTC
TRBJ1-1 once TRBV2 - CASSTSGHANTEAFF -
TRBJ2-1 - TRBV27 TRBD2 CASSFGASGGGSYNEQFF TGTGCCAGCAGTTTCGGGGCGAGTGGGGGGGGCTCCTACAATGAGCAGTTCTTC
TRBJ2-7 - TRBV7-3 - CASSLSGRVDEQYF TGTGCCAGCAGCTTATCCGGCAGGGTAGACGAGCAGTACTTC
TRBJ2-2 once TRBV2 - CASSLVQENTGELFF TGTGCCAGCAGTCTCGTACAGGAGAACACCGGGGAGCTGTTTTTT
TRBJ1-2 few TRBV6-4 - CASSDSEGYGYTF TGTGCCAGCAGTGACTCAGAGGGCTATGGCTACACCTTC
TRBJ2-3 once TRBV11-3 TRBD1 CASSFTPDRGLTDTQYF TGTGCCAGCAGCTTCACTCCTGACAGGGGGCTCACAGATACGCAGTATTTT
TRBJ1-6 - TRBV7-6 - CASSLGGETHNSPLHF TGTGCCAGCAGCTTAGGGGGGGAGACACATAATTCACCCCTCCACTTT
TRBJ2-2 - TRBV18 - CASSPRSVGQITGELFF TGTGCCAGCTCACCACGCTCCGTTGGACAGATTACCGGGGAGCTGTTTTTT
TRBJ1-2 - TRBV5-6 - CASSLAGYLGRTYGYTF TGTGCCAGCAGCTTGGCCGGCTACCTTGGGAGAACCTATGGCTACACCTTC
TRBJ1-1 - TRBV4-3 - CASSLNQGTEAFF TGCGCCAGCAGCCTCAACCAGGGCACTGAAGCTTTCTTT
TRBJ2-7 - TRBV5-6 - CASSLTASYEQYF TGTGCCAGCAGCCTGACTGCTTCCTACGAGCAGTACTTC
TRBJ1-4 - TRBV2 - CASKKEGPGSEKLFF TGTGCCAGCAAAAAGGAGGGGCCGGGGAGTGAAAAACTGTTTTTT
TRBJ2-7 - TRBV11-2 - CASSFARGYEQYF TGTGCCAGCAGCTTCGCCAGGGGCTACGAGCAGTACTTC
TRBJ2-1 - TRBV6-1 - CASSEDGLQNTEQFF TGTGCCAGCAGTGAAGACGGACTACAGAACACTGAGCAGTTCTTC
TRBJ1-1 - TRBV2 - CASSGTGLENTEAFF TGTGCCAGCAGCGGCACAGGGTTAGAGAACACTGAAGCTTTCTTT
TRBJ1-1 once TRBV6-5 - CASSYLEGTEAFF TGTGCCAGCAGTTACCTGGAGGGCACTGAAGCTTTCTTT
TRBJ2-7 - TRBV6-2/TRBV6-3 TRBD1 CASSYIQGPYEQYF TGTGCCAGCAGTTACATACAGGGGCCTTACGAGCAGTACTTC
TRBJ2-5 once TRBV28 TRBD1 CASSLPGGAGETQYF TGTGCCAGCAGTTTGCCAGGGGGCGCGGGGGAGACCCAGTACTTC
TRBJ2-6 once TRBV5-5 - CASSPGVLLSGANVLTF TGTGCCAGCAGCCCGGGGGTCCTTCTCTCTGGGGCCAACGTCCTGACTTTC
TRBJ2-5 - TRBV10-1 TRBD2 CASSRLAAETQYF TGCGCCAGCTCAAGACTAGCGGCCGAGACCCAGTACTTC
TRBJ1-2 once TRBV18 TRBD1 CASSHPDRGSYGYTF TGTGCCAGCTCACACCCGGACAGGGGAAGTTATGGCTACACCTTC
TRBJ2-7 - TRBV5-8 TRBD2 CASSLEPGTSGWSSYEQYF TGTGCCAGCAGCTTGGAACCCGGGACTAGCGGGTGGAGCTCCTACGAGCAGTACTTC